This TCR beta chain was observed in a study of blood T cell repertoires in COVID-19. Assay used: immunoSEQ multiplex PCR; TCRdb lists only in-frame clones, some missing. This repertoire shows about 200,000 clones, about 82% found once; its top ten account for approximately 5%. V shed 5 bases, J shed 5 bases, and the junction held 7 bases outside the gene matches. Germline-derived CDR1 and CDR2 are MNHEY and SMNVEV (reference sequence). CDR3 size: 15 residues. Sequencing was done on a sample of PBMCs or T cells enriched from blood (not recorded which). V and J are TRBV27 and TRBJ2-3; 10 nucleotides align to TRBD2. The receptor was derived from a man aged 35 to 55 with acute COVID-19. CDR3 DNA: TGTGCCAGCAGTGAAATCCTAGCGGGAGTAGATACGCAGTATTTT. Translating gives CASSEILAGVDTQYF.